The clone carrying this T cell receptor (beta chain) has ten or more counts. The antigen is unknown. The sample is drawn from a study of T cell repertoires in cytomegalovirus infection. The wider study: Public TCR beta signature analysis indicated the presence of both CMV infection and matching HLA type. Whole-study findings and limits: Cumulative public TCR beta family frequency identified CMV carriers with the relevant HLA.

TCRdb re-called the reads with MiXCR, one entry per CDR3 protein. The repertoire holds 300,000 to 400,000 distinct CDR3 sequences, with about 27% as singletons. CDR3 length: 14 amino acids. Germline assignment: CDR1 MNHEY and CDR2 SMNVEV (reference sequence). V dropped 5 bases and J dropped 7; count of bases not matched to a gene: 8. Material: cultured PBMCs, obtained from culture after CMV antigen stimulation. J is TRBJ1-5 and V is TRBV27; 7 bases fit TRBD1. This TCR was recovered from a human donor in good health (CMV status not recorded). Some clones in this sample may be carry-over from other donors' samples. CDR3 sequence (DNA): TGTGCCAGCAGTCAAAGGGGGCAGGGCCAGCCCCAGCATTTT. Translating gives CASSQRGQGQPQHF.